These T cell receptor beta chains were read from a single sample in a study of lymphopenia after photon versus proton radiotherapy. The method was immunoSEQ multiplex PCR; TCRdb's version includes in-frame clones alone and lacks a portion of them. The sample yields about 65,000 clones, 85% to 90% seen once. Sequenced material: peripheral blood, taken from a patient treated with proton-based radiotherapy. The receptor source for this set is an older man with esophageal cancer. Each CDR3 is given with its conserved first and last residue. A D gene is named only where the DNA matches it firmly. Clone sizes are given selectively: once, few, many, or a class where the clone is expanded.

d_call clone_size j_call v_call cdr3_aa cdr3_nt
TRBD2 . TRBJ2-3 TRBV7-2 CASSLALKRGGTDTQYF TGTGCCAGCAGCTTAGCGCTGAAGCGGGGGGGCACAGATACGCAGTATTTT
. . TRBJ2-3 TRBV25-1 CASSPPGRGDTQYF TGTGCCAGCAGTCCCCCCGGTAGGGGAGATACGCAGTATTTT
. . TRBJ2-7 TRBV12-5 CASGFSRSYEQYF TGTGCTAGTGGTTTTTCGCGTTCCTACGAGCAGTACTTC
. . TRBJ2-7 TRBV30 CAWSALRGNEQYF TGTGCCTGGAGTGCCTTGAGAGGGAACGAGCAGTACTTC
. few TRBJ2-3 TRBV29-1 CSAPGSVDDTQYF TGCAGCGCCCCGGGCTCCGTGGACGATACGCAGTATTTT
TRBD2 . TRBJ2-7 TRBV5-1 CASSLGPAGEDEQYF TGCGCCAGCAGCTTGGGCCCAGCGGGAGAGGACGAGCAGTACTTC
TRBD2 . TRBJ2-1 TRBV6-1 CASSGTSILWANEQFF TGTGCCAGCAGTGGGACTAGTATACTGTGGGCCAATGAGCAGTTCTTC
TRBD1 . TRBJ1-4 TRBV6-6 CASSNQDRELFF TGTGCCAGCAGTAATCAGGACAGGGAACTGTTTTTT
. . TRBJ1-4 TRBV6-1 CASSDLKGRRFATNEKLFF TGTGCCAGCAGTGATTTGAAGGGAAGGAGATTCGCGACTAATGAAAAACTGTTTTTT
. . TRBJ1-2 TRBV7-9 CASSLNRGGSWSGYTF TGTGCCAGCAGCTTAAACAGAGGGGGGAGTTGGAGTGGCTACACCTTC
. . TRBJ1-5 TRBV23-1 CASSHRTAPTKRSNQPQHF TGCGCCAGCAGTCATAGGACCGCTCCCACTAAACGGAGCAATCAGCCCCAGCATTTT
. . TRBJ2-5 TRBV2 CASKNRVLQETQYF TGTGCCAGCAAAAACAGAGTTCTCCAAGAGACCCAGTACTTC
TRBD1 . TRBJ1-5 TRBV11-2 CASSPLTGGSNQPQHF TGTGCCAGCAGCCCCCTTACAGGGGGGAGCAATCAGCCCCAGCATTTT
. . TRBJ2-3 TRBV30 CAWSPGLTTYSTDTQYF TGTGCCTGGAGTCCGGGACTCACAACCTATAGCACAGATACGCAGTATTTT
. . TRBJ1-1 TRBV18 CASSPSGGPGTEAFF TGTGCCAGCTCGCCGAGTGGGGGGCCGGGCACTGAAGCTTTCTTT
. . TRBJ2-1 TRBV7-9 CASSFLQEGEQFF TGTGCCAGCAGCTTTCTGCAGGAAGGGGAGCAGTTCTTC
. . TRBJ1-5 TRBV6-5 CASSYSNRIPNQPQHF TGTGCCAGCAGTTACAGTAACAGGATACCCAATCAGCCCCAGCATTTT
TRBD1 . TRBJ2-7 TRBV7-9 CASSRTGVGEQYF TGTGCCAGCAGCCGGACAGGGGTTGGCGAGCAGTACTTC
TRBD1 once TRBJ2-3 TRBV25-1 CASSEPTGGLTDTQYF TGTGCCAGCAGTGAACCGACAGGGGGGTTAACAGATACGCAGTATTTT
TRBD2 . TRBJ2-3 TRBV28 CASSFPPGLAGEGTDTQYF TGTGCCAGCAGTTTCCCTCCGGGACTAGCGGGCGAAGGCACAGATACGCAGTATTTT
TRBD2 . TRBJ2-4 TRBV2 CASSESAGGLEWNIQYF TGTGCCAGCAGTGAATCGGCGGGAGGGCTAGAATGGAACATTCAGTACTTC
. . TRBJ2-7 TRBV6-1 CASSSNGPRYEQYF TGTGCCAGCAGTTCGAATGGGCCCCGCTACGAGCAGTACTTC
TRBD1 once TRBJ1-6 TRBV9 CASRGTGKGSPLHF TGTGCCAGCAGAGGGACAGGGAAGGGTTCACCCCTCCACTTT
TRBD1 . TRBJ1-2 TRBV5-1 CASSYKQGADGYTF TGCGCCAGCAGCTACAAACAGGGGGCGGATGGCTACACCTTC
. . TRBJ1-1 TRBV7-9 CASSWLGARAEAFF TGTGCCAGCAGCTGGCTGGGGGCTCGGGCTGAAGCTTTCTTT
. . TRBJ2-5 TRBV4-2 CASSNRGNQETQYF TGTGCCAGCAGCAACCGTGGGAACCAAGAGACCCAGTACTTC
. few TRBJ1-6 TRBV5-1 CASSLGSTPAHSPLHF TGCGCCAGCAGCTTGGGATCGACGCCAGCTCATTCACCCCTCCACTTT
TRBD1 . TRBJ2-7 TRBV6-5 CASRADRAPYEQYF TGTGCCAGCAGAGCGGACAGGGCCCCCTACGAGCAGTACTTC
. . TRBJ1-1 TRBV19 CASSPRRGPNTEAFF TGTGCCAGTAGTCCACGCAGGGGTCCGAACACTGAAGCTTTCTTT
TRBD1 . TRBJ1-2 TRBV7-9 CASSLKAGGLVNYGYTF TGTGCCAGCAGCTTAAAGGCAGGGGGCTTGGTTAACTATGGCTACACCTTC
. . TRBJ1-1 TRBV7-9 CASSQTGEAFF TGTGCCAGCAGCCAGACAGGTGAAGCTTTCTTT
. few TRBJ1-1 TRBV6-6 CASRPQGFEAFF TGTGCCAGCAGGCCACAGGGCTTTGAAGCTTTCTTT
TRBD1 . TRBJ2-1 TRBV19 CASSMRTGTNNEQFF TGTGCCAGTAGTATGAGGACAGGGACCAACAATGAGCAGTTCTTC
. . TRBJ1-5 TRBV4-2 CASSQGGQPQHF TGTGCCAGCAGCCAAGGAGGTCAGCCCCAGCATTTT
. once TRBJ1-4 TRBV9 CASSVGFTGDEKLFF TGTGCCAGCAGCGTAGGTTTTACGGGAGATGAAAAACTGTTTTTT
. once TRBJ1-2 TRBV15 CATSRDRTPSGYTF TGTGCCACCAGCAGAGATAGGACTCCTTCCGGCTACACCTTC
. . TRBJ2-1 TRBV10-1 CASSESGDVNEQFF TGCGCCAGCAGTGAGTCCGGAGACGTCAATGAGCAGTTCTTC
. few TRBJ2-7 TRBV18 CASSPSSGGGTVAYEQYF TGTGCCAGCTCACCAAGCTCAGGAGGAGGGACCGTGGCCTACGAGCAGTACTTC
. . TRBJ1-6 TRBV6-5 CASKIHHGSPLHF TGTGCCAGCAAAATACACCATGGCTCACCCCTCCACTTT
. . TRBJ1-2 TRBV18 CASSPRQGNYGYTF TGTGCCAGCTCACCCCGGCAGGGGAACTATGGCTACACCTTC
. . TRBJ2-6 TRBV9 CASSPRVSGANVLTF TGTGCCAGCAGCCCCAGGGTCTCTGGGGCCAACGTCCTGACTTTC
TRBD1 . TRBJ1-1 TRBV5-1 CASSGTGGMNTEAFF TGCGCCAGCAGCGGGACAGGCGGCATGAACACTGAAGCTTTCTTT
TRBD1 . TRBJ2-7 TRBV30 CAWSRDRLSYEQYF TGTGCCTGGAGTAGGGACAGACTATCCTACGAGCAGTACTTC
. . TRBJ2-3 TRBV6-5 CASSYSHGADTQYF TGTGCCAGCAGTTACTCACACGGGGCAGATACGCAGTATTTT
TRBD2 . TRBJ2-1 TRBV4-1 CASSVLKLAGGYNEQFF TGCGCCAGCAGCGTCCTTAAGCTAGCGGGGGGGTACAATGAGCAGTTCTTC
TRBD1 . TRBJ1-2 TRBV11-2 CASSRRTGAGYTF TGTGCCAGCAGCCGTAGGACAGGGGCCGGCTACACCTTC
TRBD1 . TRBJ1-5 TRBV6-6 CASSPQGGSNQPQHF TGTGCCAGCAGCCCGCAGGGGGGTAGCAATCAGCCCCAGCATTTT
. . TRBJ2-5 TRBV7-9 CASSSLQGIGTQYF TGTGCCAGCAGCTCCTTACAGGGTATTGGGACCCAGTACTTC
. . TRBJ1-5 TRBV18 CASSPTSLNSNQPQHF TGTGCCAGCTCACCAACGAGCTTAAATAGCAATCAGCCCCAGCATTTT
. . TRBJ1-6 TRBV10-2 CASSETPTGLVNSPLHF TGCGCCAGCAGTGAGACACCTACAGGGCTAGTCAATTCACCCCTCCACTTT
TRBD1 . TRBJ2-7 TRBV27 CASSRLPGQGYYEQYF TGTGCCAGCAGTCGGTTGCCGGGACAGGGGTACTACGAGCAGTACTTC
. once TRBJ2-5 TRBV5-1 CASTRGNQETQYF TGCGCCAGCACCCGGGGGAACCAAGAGACCCAGTACTTC
. few TRBJ1-3 TRBV6-1 CASSDRGLVGNTIYF TGTGCCAGCAGTGACCGGGGATTGGTAGGAAACACCATATATTTT
TRBD1 . TRBJ2-5 TRBV14 CASSHSNGLWTGQETQYF TGTGCCAGCAGCCATTCCAACGGATTATGGACAGGTCAAGAGACCCAGTACTTC
. . TRBJ2-1 TRBV2 CASRLSSYVSNEQFF TGTGCCAGCAGGTTGTCTAGCTATGTATCGAATGAGCAGTTCTTC
. . TRBJ2-7 TRBV5-1 CASSLGGLSTYEQYF TGCGCCAGCAGCTTGGGTGGGCTGTCTACCTACGAGCAGTACTTC
TRBD2 . TRBJ2-7 TRBV10-3 CAISDQTSGGGEQYF TGTGCCATCAGTGACCAGACTAGCGGGGGTGGGGAGCAGTACTTC
. . TRBJ1-1 TRBV6-6 CASSHDRRTAEAFF TGTGCCAGCAGTCACGACAGGCGAACAGCTGAAGCTTTCTTT
. . TRBJ2-7 TRBV2 CASSADRLSYEQYF TGTGCCAGCAGTGCCGACAGGCTCTCCTACGAGCAGTACTTC